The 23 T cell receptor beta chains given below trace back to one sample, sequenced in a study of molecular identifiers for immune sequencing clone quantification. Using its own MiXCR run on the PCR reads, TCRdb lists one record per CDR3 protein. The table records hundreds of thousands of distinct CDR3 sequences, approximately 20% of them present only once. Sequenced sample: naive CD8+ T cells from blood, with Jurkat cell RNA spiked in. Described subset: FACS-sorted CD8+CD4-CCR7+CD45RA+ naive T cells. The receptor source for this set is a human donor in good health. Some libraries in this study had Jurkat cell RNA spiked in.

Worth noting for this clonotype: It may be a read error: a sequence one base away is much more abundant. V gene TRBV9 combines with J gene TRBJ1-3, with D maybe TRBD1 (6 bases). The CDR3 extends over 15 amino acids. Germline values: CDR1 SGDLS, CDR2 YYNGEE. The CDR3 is CASSVDRTSGNTMYF. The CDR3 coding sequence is TGTGCCAGCAGCGTCGACAGGACCTCTGGAAACACCATGTATTTT.

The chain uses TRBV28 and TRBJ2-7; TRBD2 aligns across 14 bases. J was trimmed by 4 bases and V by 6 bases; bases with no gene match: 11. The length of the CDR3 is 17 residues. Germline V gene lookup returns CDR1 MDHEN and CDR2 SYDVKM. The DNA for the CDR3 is TGTGCCAGCAGCAAAACCGGGACTAGCGGGAGAAGGTACGAGCAGTACTTC. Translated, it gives CASSKTGTSGRRYEQYF.

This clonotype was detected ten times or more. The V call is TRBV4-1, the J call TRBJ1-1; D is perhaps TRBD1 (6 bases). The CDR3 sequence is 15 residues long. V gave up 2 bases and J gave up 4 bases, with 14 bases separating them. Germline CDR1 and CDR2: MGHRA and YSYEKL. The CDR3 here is CASSQSLQGSTEAFF. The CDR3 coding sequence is TGCGCCAGCAGCCAATCCTTACAGGGAAGCACTGAAGCTTTCTTT.

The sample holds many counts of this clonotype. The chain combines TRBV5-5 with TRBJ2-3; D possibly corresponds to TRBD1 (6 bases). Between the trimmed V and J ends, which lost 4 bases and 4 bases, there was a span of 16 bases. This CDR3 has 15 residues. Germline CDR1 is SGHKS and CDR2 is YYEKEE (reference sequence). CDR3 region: CASSAAPQGADTQYF. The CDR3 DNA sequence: TGTGCCAGCAGCGCCGCTCCACAGGGTGCAGATACGCAGTATTTT.

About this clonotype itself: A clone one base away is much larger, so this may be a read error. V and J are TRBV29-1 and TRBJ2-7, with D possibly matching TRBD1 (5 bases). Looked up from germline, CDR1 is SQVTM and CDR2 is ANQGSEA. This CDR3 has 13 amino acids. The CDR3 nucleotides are TGCAGCGTTGACGGGCAGGGCCCCTACGAGCAGTGCTTC. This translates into CSVDGQGPYEQCF.

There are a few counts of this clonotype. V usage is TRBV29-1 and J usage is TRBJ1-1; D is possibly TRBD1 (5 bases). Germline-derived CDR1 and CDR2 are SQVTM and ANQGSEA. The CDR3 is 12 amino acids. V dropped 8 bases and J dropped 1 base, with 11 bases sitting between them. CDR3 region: CSSSGENTEAFF. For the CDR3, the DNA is TGCAGCTCTTCGGGGGAGAACACTGAAGCTTTCTTT.

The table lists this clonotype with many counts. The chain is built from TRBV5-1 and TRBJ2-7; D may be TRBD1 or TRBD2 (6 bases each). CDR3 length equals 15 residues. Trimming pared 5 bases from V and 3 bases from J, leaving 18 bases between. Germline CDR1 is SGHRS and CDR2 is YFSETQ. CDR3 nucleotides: TGCGCCAGCAGTCCGGTGGAGGGGGACTTCTACGAGCAGTACTTC. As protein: CASSPVEGDFYEQYF.

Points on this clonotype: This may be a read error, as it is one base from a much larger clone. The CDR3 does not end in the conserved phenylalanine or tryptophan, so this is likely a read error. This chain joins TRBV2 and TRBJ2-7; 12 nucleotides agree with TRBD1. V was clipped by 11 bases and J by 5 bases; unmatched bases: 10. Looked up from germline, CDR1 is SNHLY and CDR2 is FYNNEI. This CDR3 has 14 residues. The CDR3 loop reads CAVLGTGGFHEQYS. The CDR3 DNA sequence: TGTGCCGTCCTCGGGACAGGGGGCTTCCACGAGCAGTACTCC.

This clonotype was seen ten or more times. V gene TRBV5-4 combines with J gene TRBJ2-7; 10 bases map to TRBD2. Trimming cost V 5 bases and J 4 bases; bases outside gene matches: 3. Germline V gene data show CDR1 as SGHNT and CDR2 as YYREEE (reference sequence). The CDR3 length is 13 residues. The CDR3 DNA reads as TGTGCCAGCAGTCCTAGCGGGAGTTACGAGCAGTACTTC. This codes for CASSPSGSYEQYF.

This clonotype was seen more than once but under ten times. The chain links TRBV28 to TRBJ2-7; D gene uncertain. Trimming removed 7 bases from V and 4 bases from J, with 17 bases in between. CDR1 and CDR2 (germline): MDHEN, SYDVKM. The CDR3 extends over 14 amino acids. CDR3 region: CASTSRPMGYEQYF. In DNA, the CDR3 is TGTGCCAGCACGTCCAGGCCGATGGGATACGAGCAGTACTTC.

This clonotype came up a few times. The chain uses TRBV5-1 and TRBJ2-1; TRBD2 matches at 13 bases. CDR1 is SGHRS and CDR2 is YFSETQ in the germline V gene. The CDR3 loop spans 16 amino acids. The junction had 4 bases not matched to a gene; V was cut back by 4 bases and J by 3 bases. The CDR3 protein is CASSAGTSGVYNEQFF. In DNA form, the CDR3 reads TGCGCCAGCAGCGCCGGGACTAGCGGGGTCTACAATGAGCAGTTCTTC.

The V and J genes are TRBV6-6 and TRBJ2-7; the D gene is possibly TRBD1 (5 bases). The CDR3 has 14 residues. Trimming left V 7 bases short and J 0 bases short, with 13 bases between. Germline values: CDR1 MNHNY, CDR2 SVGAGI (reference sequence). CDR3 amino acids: CASIAGMSSYEQYF. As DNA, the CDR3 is TGTGCCAGCATTGCAGGGATGAGCTCCTACGAGCAGTACTTC.

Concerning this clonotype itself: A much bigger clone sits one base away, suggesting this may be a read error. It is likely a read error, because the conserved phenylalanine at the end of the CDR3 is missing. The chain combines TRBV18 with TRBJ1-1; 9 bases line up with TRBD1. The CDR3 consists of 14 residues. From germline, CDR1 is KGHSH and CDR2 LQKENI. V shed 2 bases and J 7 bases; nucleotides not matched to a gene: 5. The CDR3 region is CASSPSDRGIEAFL. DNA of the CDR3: TGTGCCAGCTCACCATCGGACAGGGGTATTGAAGCTTTCCTT.

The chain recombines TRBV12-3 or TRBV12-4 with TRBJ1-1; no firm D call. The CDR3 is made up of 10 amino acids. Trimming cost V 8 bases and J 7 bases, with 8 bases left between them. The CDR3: CASLPSEAFF. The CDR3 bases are TGTGCCAGCCTGCCCAGTGAAGCTTTCTTT.

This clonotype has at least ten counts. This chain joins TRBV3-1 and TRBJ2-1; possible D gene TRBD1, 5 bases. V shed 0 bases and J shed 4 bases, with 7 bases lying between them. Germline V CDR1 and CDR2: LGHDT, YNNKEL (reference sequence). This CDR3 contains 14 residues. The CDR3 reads CASSQEQGYNEQFF. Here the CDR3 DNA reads TGTGCCAGCAGCCAAGAGCAGGGATACAATGAGCAGTTCTTC.

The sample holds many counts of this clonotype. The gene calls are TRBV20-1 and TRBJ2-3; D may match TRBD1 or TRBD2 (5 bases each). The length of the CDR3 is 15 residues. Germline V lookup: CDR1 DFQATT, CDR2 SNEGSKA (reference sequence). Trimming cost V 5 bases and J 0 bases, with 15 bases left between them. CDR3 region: CSARIGDRSTDTQYF. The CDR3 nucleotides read TGCAGTGCTCGGATCGGGGACCGAAGCACAGATACGCAGTATTTT.

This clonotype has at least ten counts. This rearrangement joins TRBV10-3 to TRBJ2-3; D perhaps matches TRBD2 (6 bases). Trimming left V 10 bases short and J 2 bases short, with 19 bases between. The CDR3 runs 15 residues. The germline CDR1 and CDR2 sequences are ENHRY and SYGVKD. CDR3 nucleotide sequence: TGTGCCAGTGTACGGGGGACGACCTCCACAGATACGCAGTATTTT. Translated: CASVRGTTSTDTQYF.

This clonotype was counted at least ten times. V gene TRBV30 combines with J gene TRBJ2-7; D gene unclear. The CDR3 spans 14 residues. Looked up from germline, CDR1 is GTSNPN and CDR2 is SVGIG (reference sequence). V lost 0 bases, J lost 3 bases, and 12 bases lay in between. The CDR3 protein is CAWSVPATSYEQYF. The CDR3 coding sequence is TGTGCCTGGAGTGTACCTGCTACGAGCTACGAGCAGTACTTC.

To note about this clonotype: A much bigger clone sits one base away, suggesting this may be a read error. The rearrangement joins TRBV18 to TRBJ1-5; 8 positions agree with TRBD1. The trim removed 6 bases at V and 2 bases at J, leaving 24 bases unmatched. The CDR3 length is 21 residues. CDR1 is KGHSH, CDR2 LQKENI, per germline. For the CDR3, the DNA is TGTGCCAGCTCCCCTTTGCCTTCGGGACAGGACGAAACCGATGGCAATCAGCCCCAGCATTTT. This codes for CASSPLPSGQDETDGNQPQHF. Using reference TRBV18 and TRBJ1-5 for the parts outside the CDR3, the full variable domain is NAGVMQNPRHLVRRRGQEARLRCSPMKGHSHVYWYRQLPEEGLKFMVYLQKENIIDESGMPKERFSAEFPKEGPSILRIQQVVRGDSAAYFCASSPLPSGQDETDGNQPQHFGDGTRLSIL.

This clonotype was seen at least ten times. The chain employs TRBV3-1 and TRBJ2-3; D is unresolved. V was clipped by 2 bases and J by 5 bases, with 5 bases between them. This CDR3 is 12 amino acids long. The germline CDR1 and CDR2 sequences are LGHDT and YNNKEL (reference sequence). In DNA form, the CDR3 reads TGTGCCAGCAGCCAATCTCGAGATACGCAGTATTTT. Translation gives CASSQSRDTQYF.

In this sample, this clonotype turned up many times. The CDR3 nucleotides read TGTGCCAGCACCCCCGGGACGCCGGTTTCGCTAGAAGCTTTCTTT. It translates to CASTPGTPVSLEAFF. The chain recombines TRBV7-9 with TRBJ1-1; D might be TRBD1 (5 bases). CDR3 length: 15 amino acids. The V end lost 7 bases, the J end lost 8 bases, and 23 bases lay between the germline ends. Germline V lookup: CDR1 SEHNR, CDR2 FQNEAQ (reference sequence).

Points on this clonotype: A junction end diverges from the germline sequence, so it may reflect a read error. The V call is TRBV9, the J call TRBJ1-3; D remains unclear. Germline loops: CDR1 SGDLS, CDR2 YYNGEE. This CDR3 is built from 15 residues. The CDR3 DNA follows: TGTGCCTGCAGCGTAGATCACACCTCTGGAAACACCATATATTTT. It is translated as CACSVDHTSGNTIYF.

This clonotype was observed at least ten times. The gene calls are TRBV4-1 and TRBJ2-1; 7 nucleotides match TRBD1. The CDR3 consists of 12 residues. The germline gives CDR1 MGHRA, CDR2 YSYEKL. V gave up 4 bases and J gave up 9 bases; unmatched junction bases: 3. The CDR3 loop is CASSPTGLEQFF. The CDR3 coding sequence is TGCGCCAGCAGCCCGACAGGGCTTGAGCAGTTCTTC.